Shown below are 4 T cell receptor beta chains from a single sample sequenced in a study of T cell clonotyping in hematopoietic cell transplantation. TCRdb's table, derived via immunoSEQ multiplex PCR, lists solely in-frame clones and lacks some. This sample has fewer than 50,000 clones, with 90% to 95% found just once. What was sequenced was peripheral blood mononuclear cells. The receptors were gathered from a woman in her fifties or sixties in good health. Some clones in this sample may be carry-over from other donors' samples.

This chain links TRBV6-1 with TRBJ1-1; 10 nucleotides agree with TRBD1. The CDR3 has 18 residues. V gave up 0 bases and J gave up 0 bases; unmatched junction bases: 7. Germline loops: CDR1 MNHNS, CDR2 SASEGT. CDR3 sequence: CASSEARGTGEMNTEAFF. The CDR3 coding sequence is TGTGCCAGCAGTGAAGCTCGGGGGACAGGGGAGATGAACACTGAAGCTTTCTTT.

The chain uses TRBV5-1 and TRBJ2-5; possibly TRBD1 for D (5 bases). Trimming removed 0 bases at V and 2 bases at J, with 11 bases between. The CDR3 has 15 residues. In germline, CDR1 is SGHRS, CDR2 YFSETQ. The CDR3 DNA follows: TGCGCCAGCAGCTTGGCCCCGGACAAGCAAGAGACCCAGTACTTC. Encoded protein: CASSLAPDKQETQYF.

This rearrangement joins TRBV30 to TRBJ1-2; D is unresolved. The V end lost 4 bases, the J end lost 8 bases, and 17 bases lay between the germline ends. This CDR3 comprises 13 residues. Germline assignment: CDR1 GTSNPN and CDR2 SVGIG (reference sequence). Here the CDR3 DNA reads TGTGCCTGGACCCTTACAGTGGGCTGGGGCTACACCTTC. This sequence encodes CAWTLTVGWGYTF.

V and J are TRBV13 and TRBJ2-7; D gene uncertain. Trimming took 2 bases from V and 2 from J, leaving 7 bases between them. The CDR3 is 13 amino acids. In germline, CDR1 is PRHDT, CDR2 FYEKMQ (reference sequence). The CDR3 sequence: CASSLTLTYEQYF. In DNA, the CDR3 is TGTGCCAGCAGCTTAACACTAACCTACGAGCAGTACTTC.